The rows below give T cell receptor beta chains drawn from one sample of a study of CD8 T cells in Susac syndrome. TCRdb reanalysed the immunoSEQ multiplex PCR reads using MiXCR and keeps one entry per CDR3 protein. The sample records around 200,000 distinct CDR3 sequences, almost 96% being singletons. Sequenced input: CD4+ T cells from PBMCs. These receptors originate from a human donor with multiple sclerosis. Both conserved end residues are part of each CDR3. The D gene is left open where the match is weak.

J	D	V	DNA	CDR3
TRBJ1-2	NA	TRBV30	TGTGCCTGGAGTGGAGGAGTCGGGGGTGGCTACACCTTC	CAWSGGVGGGYTF
TRBJ1-1	NA	TRBV14	TGTGCCAGCAGCCACTTACCAGTCTTGAACACTGAAGCTTTCTTT	CASSHLPVLNTEAFF
TRBJ2-2	NA	TRBV5-1	TGCGCCAGCGAATTGAACACCGGGGAGCTGTTTTTT	CASELNTGELFF
TRBJ1-1	NA	TRBV2	TGTGCCAGCAGGCCCGACAGCCAGGGTAGGGCTTTCTTT	CASRPDSQGRAFF
TRBJ1-1	NA	TRBV12-3/TRBV12-4	TGTGCCAGCAGTCGGGGGCCCGTACTGGGGACTGAAGCTTTCTTT	CASSRGPVLGTEAFF
TRBJ2-7	NA	TRBV15	TGTGCCACCAGCAGAGGTAGAGCCGGGACACAGTCCTACGAGCAGTACTTC	CATSRGRAGTQSYEQYF
TRBJ1-5	NA	TRBV7-2	TGTGCCAGCAGCAAAGGGGGGCCCCAGCATTTT	CASSKGGPQHF
TRBJ2-2	NA	TRBV7-8	TGTGCCAGCAGCTTACCCCAGGACGGCCTTCCCGGGGAGCTGTTTTTT	CASSLPQDGLPGELFF
TRBJ2-1	TRBD1	TRBV7-3	TGTGCCAGCAGCCCCCGAACAGGGGATCATGAGCAGTTCTTC	CASSPRTGDHEQFF
TRBJ2-3	TRBD2	TRBV28	TGTGCCAGCAGTTTACCTCGGGACTACGGAAGGGGGTATTTT	CASSLPRDYGRGYF
TRBJ2-5	NA	TRBV20-1	TGCAGTGCGGGGCGGCACGCGGAGACCCAGTACTTC	CSAGRHAETQYF
TRBJ2-1	NA	TRBV20-1	TGCAGTGGTCACAGTGTATTTGAACCCCCGGACAATGAGCAGTTCTTC	CSGHSVFEPPDNEQFF
TRBJ2-2	NA	TRBV3-1	TGTGCCAGCAGCCAAGATAGGGTTTTGGGGACCGGGGAGCTGTTTTTT	CASSQDRVLGTGELFF
TRBJ1-4	NA	TRBV30	TGTGCCTGGAATCAGGGAGGAGAAAAACTGTTTTTT	CAWNQGGEKLFF
TRBJ2-5	TRBD2	TRBV20-1	TGCAGTGCTAGAGATACTAGCGGGGGGGGAGAGACCCAGTACTTC	CSARDTSGGGETQYF
TRBJ1-4	TRBD1	TRBV7-8	TGTGCCAGCAGCTTAATCCCGGGACAGGGGAGTGAAAAACTGTTTTTT	CASSLIPGQGSEKLFF